This TCR beta chain was captured in a study of blood T cell repertoires in COVID-19. The CDR3 contains 15 residues. Germline V gene data show CDR1 as MGHRA and CDR2 as YSYEKL. With 5 bases removed from V and 3 bases from J, the gap between germline ends came to 14 bases. Produced via immunoSEQ multiplex PCR; TCRdb's table is partial and in-frame only. Of 150,000 to 200,000 clones listed, 65% to 85% are singletons. The chain uses TRBV4-1 and TRBJ1-5; TRBD1 might be the D (6 bases). Sequenced: peripheral blood. The sequence derives from a woman in her 70s who had recovered from COVID-19. The CDR3 region is CASSLTRDNNQPQHF. The CDR3 bases are TGCGCCAGCAGCTTGACCCGGGACAACAATCAGCCCCAGCATTTT.